This T cell receptor beta chain was documented in a study of T cells expressing NK-cell markers. The CDR3 has 16 amino acids. In germline, CDR1 is SGHRS, CDR2 YFSETQ. After re-calling the 5' RACE reads, TCRdb lists one entry per CDR3 protein, DNA absent. With 350,000 to 400,000 distinct CDR3 sequences in the sample, the ten largest clones hold 9.5% to 12%. The chain carries TRBV5-1 and TRBJ2-2; TCRdb picks TRBD1, but there is no DNA to check that call. This clonotype was obtained from a woman in her forties or fifties in good health. The sequencing sample was made of blood T cells: a sorted CD56 or NKG2C T cell subset, CD4+ or CD8+ T cells, or bulk PBMC T cells (not recorded which). CDR3 in amino acids: CASSPVGTDNTGELFF.